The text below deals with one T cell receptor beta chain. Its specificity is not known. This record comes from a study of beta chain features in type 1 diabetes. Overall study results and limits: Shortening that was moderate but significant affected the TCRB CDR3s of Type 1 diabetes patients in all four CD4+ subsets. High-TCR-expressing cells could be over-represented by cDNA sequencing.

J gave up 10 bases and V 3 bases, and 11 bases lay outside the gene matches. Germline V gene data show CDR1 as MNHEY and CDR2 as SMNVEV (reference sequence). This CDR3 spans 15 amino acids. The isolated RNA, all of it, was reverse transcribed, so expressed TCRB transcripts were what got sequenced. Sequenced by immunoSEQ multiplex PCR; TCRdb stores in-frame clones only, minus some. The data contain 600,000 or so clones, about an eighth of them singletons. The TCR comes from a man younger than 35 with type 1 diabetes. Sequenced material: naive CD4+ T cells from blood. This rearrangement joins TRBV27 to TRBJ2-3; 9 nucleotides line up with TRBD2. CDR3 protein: CASSFIAGDPRAQYF. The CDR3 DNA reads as TGTGCCAGCAGTTTCATAGCGGGGGACCCCCGGGCGCAGTATTTT.